This TCR beta chain was sequenced for a study of Ad26.COV2.S vaccination and SARS-CoV-2 variants (dated by TCRdb to the early 2020s). Regarding the study in general: Donors in the vaccine arm were drawn from COV1001, a phase I-IIa trial of Ad26.COV2.S in healthy adults that was multicentre, randomized, double-blind and placebo-controlled. Sequencing of the TCRbeta repertoire served to evaluate the specificity and breadth of SARS-CoV-2-reactive T cell receptors following Ad26.COV2.S vaccination. Trial participants were randomized into five groups of five: low-dose or high-dose Ad26.COV2.S given once or twice, or placebo on both occasions. A total of approximately 30 samples were included in the TCR-sequenced set, comprising around 19 Ad26.COV2.S vaccine recipients, 5 placebo recipients and 8 SARS-CoV-2 convalescent individuals. Throughout the experiments and outcome assessment, investigators stayed blinded to trial group allocation. Dosing of Ad26.COV2.S was intramuscular, at either 5x10^10 or 1x10^11 viral particles, delivered as one shot or as two shots spaced 56 days apart.

Notes on this clone: It has no known antigen specificity. No base quality values were provided; no much bigger clone lies one nucleotide off.

The treatment or condition label of this sample denotes: roughly 19 received Ad26.COV2.S at low or high dose, single or two shots; five or six received placebo; per-sample allocation not given. For vaccine and placebo recipients, the sequenced repertoires came from samples collected on day 63 after the first injection. In Cohort 1b, fewer than 30 adults aged 18-55 years were enrolled at a single site in Boston, USA, between 29 July and 7 August 2020. Ad26.COV2.S was a replication-incompetent adenovirus type 26 vector that expressed a prefusion-stabilized SARS-CoV-2 spike protein derived from the original Wuhan strain. What the work shows at the level of the full study, not this receptor alone: After vaccination, spike-specific CD8+ and CD4+ T cell responses were reported to show substantial breadth. It was noted by the authors that total T cell responses may have been underestimated by the TCR breadth and depth analyses. The study was not powered for comparison of responses between vaccine doses or regimens. Non-spike TCR breadth was comparable between vaccine and placebo recipients, consistent with the vaccine containing only spike. Ad26.COV2.S recipients had higher spike-specific TCR breadth than placebo recipients (P = 0.0014).

Relative to germline, V is 6 bases shorter and J is 3 bases shorter, with 12 bases between their ends. Looking up the germline V gene yields CDR1 MNHEY and CDR2 SVGAGI. The CDR3, cysteine through phenylalanine, is 13 amino acids long. The retained sequence is limited to the CDR3, 39 bases, with the frame set at the first base. TCRbeta CDR3 regions were sequenced with the immunoSEQ Assay. After extraction, genomic DNA underwent amplification by bias-controlled multiplex PCR, followed by high-throughput sequencing. The study's own analysis went as follows. Collapsing and filtering of sequences were performed to quantify the absolute abundance of each unique TCRbeta CDR3 region. Usable DNA was measured by amplifying reference genes present in all nucleated cells, and TCRbeta template counts were normalized to that usable DNA to estimate T cell fraction. Repertoire TCRs were annotated as SARS-CoV-2-specific by exact matching of V gene, CDR3 amino acid sequence and J gene to a known reactive TCR set. The reference SARS-CoV-2 TCR set came from MIRA and was filtered for enrichment in COVID-19-positive ImmuneCODE repertoires, removing public or cross-reactive TCRs. Drawing on the MIRA antigens, annotated TCRs were analysed further at the level of specific ORF or position within ORF. Depth was the summed frequency of annotated unique rearrangements, while breadth was defined as annotated unique rearrangements over total unique productive rearrangements. Two-sided Wilcoxon rank-sum tests were used to compare TCR breadth between groups. TCRdb carries this immuneACCESS record with in-frame sequences only. Its versions omit some clonotypes, under half of them owing to an unresolved V gene in the studies checked, with the rest unexplained. That table is the source of V, J and clone size, and D and trimming were worked out from the DNA. Recorded for this sample are 410,000 or so clones; over 75% of them occurred a single time. 9% to 15% of the sample comes from the top ten.

Sequenced here: peripheral blood, sampled in a trial of Ad26.COV2.S vaccine versus placebo. The TCR comes from a person aged 18-60 years who received the Ad26.COV2.S COVID-19 vaccine or a placebo. The V and J genes are TRBV6-5 and TRBJ2-7, with an unclear D gene assignment. The sequenced DNA: TGTGCCAGCAGCACTGGGTCCCTCTACGAGCAGTACTTC. This yields the protein CASSTGSLYEQYF.